Listed here is a single T cell receptor beta chain. Its antigen is unidentified. Time point denoted: week 23, last vaccination. The content of each vaccine dose was 300 ug of mutant IDH1 20-mer peptide, and topical imiquimod accompanied it. The CDR3 has 14 amino acids. Looked up from germline, CDR1 is SGHRS and CDR2 is YFSETQ. Trimming cost V 0 bases and J 2 bases, with 8 bases left between them. The data were obtained in a study of a mutant IDH1 vaccine in newly diagnosed glioma. Study context: First vaccine doses came 4-6 weeks after radiotherapy alone, or with temozolomide cycles. Beforehand, treatment had been radiotherapy, temozolomide, or both; the majority received both.

Generated by immunoSEQ multiplex PCR, the TCRdb table keeps only in-frame clones and is missing some. There are about 55,000 clones in the sample; under 90% occur only once, and roughly 6.2% lies in the top ten. Study conclusions and caveats: Researchers report vaccine-induced immune responses in 80% to 95% of patients.

This TCR was recovered from a man aged 35 to 55 with glioma. The chain combines TRBV5-1 with TRBJ2-5; a weak D match, TRBD2 (5 bases). The specimen was PBMCs, collected from a glioma patient whose treatment included an IDH1 peptide vaccine. CDR3 loop: CASSLGRRQETQYF. As DNA, the CDR3 is TGCGCCAGCAGCTTGGGGAGGCGACAAGAGACCCAGTACTTC.